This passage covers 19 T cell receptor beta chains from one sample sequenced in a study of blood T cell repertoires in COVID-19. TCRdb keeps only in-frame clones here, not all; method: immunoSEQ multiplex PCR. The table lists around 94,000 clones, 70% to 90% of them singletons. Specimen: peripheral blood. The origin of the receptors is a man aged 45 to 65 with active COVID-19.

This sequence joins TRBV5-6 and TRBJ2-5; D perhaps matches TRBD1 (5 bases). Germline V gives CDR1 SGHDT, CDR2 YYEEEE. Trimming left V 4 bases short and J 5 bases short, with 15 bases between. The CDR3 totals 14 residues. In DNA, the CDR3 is TGTGCCAGCAGCCCCAAACAGGTCGGGGAGACCCAGTACTTC. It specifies CASSPKQVGETQYF.

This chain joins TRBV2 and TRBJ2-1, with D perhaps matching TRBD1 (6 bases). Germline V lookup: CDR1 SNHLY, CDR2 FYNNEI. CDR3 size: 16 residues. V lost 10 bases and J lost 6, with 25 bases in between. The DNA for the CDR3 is TGTGCCACCTCCCGGGACACCAAGGGAGCATCCAATGAGCAGTTCTTC. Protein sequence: CATSRDTKGASNEQFF.

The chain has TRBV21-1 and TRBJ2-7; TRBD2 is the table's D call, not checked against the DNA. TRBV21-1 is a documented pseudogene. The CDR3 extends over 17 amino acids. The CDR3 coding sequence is TGTGCCAGCAGCAAAGCCGGAGTAGCGGGGGAAGGGAACGAGCAGTACTTC. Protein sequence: CASSKAGVAGEGNEQYF.

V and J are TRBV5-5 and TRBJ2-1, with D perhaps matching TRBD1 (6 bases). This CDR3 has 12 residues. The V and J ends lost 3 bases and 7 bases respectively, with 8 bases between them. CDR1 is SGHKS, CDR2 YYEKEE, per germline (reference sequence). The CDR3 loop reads CASSSTGNEQFF. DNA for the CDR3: TGTGCCAGCAGCTCCACAGGGAATGAGCAGTTCTTC.

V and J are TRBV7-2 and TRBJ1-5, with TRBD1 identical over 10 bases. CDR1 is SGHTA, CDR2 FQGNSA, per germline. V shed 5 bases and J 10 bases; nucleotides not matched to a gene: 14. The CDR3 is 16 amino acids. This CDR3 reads CASSASTGGVRSPQHF. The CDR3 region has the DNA TGTGCCAGCAGCGCCTCGACAGGGGGCGTACGGTCTCCCCAGCATTTT.

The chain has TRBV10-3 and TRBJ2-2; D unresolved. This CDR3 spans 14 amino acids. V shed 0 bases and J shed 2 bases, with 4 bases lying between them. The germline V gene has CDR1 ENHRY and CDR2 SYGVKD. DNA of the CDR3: TGTGCCATCAGTGAGTCGAGAAACACCGGGGAGCTGTTTTTT. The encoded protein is CAISESRNTGELFF.

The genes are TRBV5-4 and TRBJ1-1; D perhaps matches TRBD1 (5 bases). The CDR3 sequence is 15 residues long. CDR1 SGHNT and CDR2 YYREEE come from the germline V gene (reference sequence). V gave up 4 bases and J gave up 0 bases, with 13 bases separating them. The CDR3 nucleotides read TGTGCCAGCAGCCGGGGGGTTGGGATGAACACTGAAGCTTTCTTT. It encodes CASSRGVGMNTEAFF.

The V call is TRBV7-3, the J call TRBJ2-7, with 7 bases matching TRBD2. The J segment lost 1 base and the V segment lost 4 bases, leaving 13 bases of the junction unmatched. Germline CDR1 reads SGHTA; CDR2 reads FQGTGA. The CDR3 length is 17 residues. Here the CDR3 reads CASSSRGGREGSYEQYF. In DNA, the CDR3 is TGTGCCAGCAGCTCACGAGGAGGGAGGGAGGGGTCCTACGAGCAGTACTTC. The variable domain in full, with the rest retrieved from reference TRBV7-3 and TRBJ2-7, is GAGVSQTPSNKVTEKGKYVELRCDPISGHTALYWYRQSLGQGPEFLIYFQGTGAADDSGLPNDRFFAVRPEGSVSTLKIQRTERGDSAVYLCASSSRGGREGSYEQYFGPGTRLTVT.

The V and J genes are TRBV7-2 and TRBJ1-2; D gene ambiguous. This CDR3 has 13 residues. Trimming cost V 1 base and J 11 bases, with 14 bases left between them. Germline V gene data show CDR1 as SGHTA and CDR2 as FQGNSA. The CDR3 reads CASSLERFAGYTF. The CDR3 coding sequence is TGTGCCAGCAGCTTAGAGAGGTTTGCGGGGTACACCTTC.

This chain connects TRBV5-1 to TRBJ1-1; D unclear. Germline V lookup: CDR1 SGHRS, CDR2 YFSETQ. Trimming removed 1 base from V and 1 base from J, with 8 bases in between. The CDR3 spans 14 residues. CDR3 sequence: CASSLFEGNTEAFF. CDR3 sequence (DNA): TGCGCCAGCAGCTTGTTTGAGGGGAACACTGAAGCTTTCTTT.

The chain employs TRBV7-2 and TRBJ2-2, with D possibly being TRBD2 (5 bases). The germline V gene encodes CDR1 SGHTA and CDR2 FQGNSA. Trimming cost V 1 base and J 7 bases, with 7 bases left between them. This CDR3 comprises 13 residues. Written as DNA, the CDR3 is TGTGCCAGCAGCTTAGTCCGGGGCGGGGAGCTGTTTTTT. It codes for CASSLVRGGELFF.

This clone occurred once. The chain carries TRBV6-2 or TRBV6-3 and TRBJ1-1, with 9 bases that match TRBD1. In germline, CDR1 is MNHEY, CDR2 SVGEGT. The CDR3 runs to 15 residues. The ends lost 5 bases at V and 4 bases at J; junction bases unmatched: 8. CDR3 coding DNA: TGTGCCAGCAGTCTCAGGGGGACAGGGATCACTGAAGCTTTCTTT. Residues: CASSLRGTGITEAFF.

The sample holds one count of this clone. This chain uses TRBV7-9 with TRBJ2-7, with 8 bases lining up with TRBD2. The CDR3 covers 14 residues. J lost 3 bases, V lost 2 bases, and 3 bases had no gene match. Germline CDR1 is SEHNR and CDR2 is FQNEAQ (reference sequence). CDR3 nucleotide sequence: TGTGCCAGCAGCTTAACTAGCGGCTTCTACGAGCAGTACTTC. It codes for CASSLTSGFYEQYF.

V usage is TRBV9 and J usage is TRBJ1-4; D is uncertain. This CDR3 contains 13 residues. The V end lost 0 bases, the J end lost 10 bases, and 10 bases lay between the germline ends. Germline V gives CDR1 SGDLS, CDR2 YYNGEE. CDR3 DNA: TGTGCCAGCAGCGTAGCTACGGAGGGAAAACTGTTTTTT. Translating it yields CASSVATEGKLFF. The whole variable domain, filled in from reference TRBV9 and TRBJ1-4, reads DSGVTQTPKHLITATGQRVTLRCSPRSGDLSVYWYQQSLDQGLQFLIQYYNGEERAKGNILERFSAQQFPDLHSELNLSSLELGDSALYFCASSVATEGKLFFGSGTQLSVL.

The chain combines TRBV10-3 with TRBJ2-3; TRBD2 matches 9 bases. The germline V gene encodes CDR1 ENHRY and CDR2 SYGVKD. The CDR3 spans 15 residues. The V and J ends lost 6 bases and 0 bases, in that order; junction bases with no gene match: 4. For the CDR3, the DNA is TGTGCCATCAGCTTAGCGGGGGACAGCACAGATACGCAGTATTTT. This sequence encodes CAISLAGDSTDTQYF.

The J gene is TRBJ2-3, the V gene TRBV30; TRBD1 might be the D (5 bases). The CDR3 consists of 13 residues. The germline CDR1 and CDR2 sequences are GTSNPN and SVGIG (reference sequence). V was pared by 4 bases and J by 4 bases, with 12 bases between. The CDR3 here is CAWTAGFADTQYF. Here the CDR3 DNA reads TGTGCCTGGACCGCAGGGTTCGCAGATACGCAGTATTTT.

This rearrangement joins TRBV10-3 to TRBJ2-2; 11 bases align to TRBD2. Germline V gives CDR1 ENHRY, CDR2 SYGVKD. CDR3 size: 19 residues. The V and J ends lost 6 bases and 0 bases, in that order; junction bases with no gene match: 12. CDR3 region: CAISPRASGGYTNTGELFF. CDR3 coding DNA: TGTGCCATCAGCCCCCGGGCTAGCGGGGGGTATACGAACACCGGGGAGCTGTTTTTT.

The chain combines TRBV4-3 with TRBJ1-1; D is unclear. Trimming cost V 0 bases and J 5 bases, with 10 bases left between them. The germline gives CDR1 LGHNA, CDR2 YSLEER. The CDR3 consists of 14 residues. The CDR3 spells CASSQDTGLTEAFF. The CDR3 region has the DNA TGCGCCAGCAGCCAAGATACGGGGTTGACTGAAGCTTTCTTT.

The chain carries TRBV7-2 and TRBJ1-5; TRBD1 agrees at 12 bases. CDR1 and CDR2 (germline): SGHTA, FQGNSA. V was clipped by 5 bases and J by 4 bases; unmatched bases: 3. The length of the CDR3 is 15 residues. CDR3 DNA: TGTGCCAGCAGCGCGGGACAGGGGGCTAATCAGCCCCAGCATTTT. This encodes CASSAGQGANQPQHF.